This passage covers 23 T cell receptor beta chains from one sample sequenced in a study of molecular identifiers for immune sequencing clone quantification. Via MiXCR, TCRdb re-called the PCR reads, giving one row per CDR3 protein. Among roughly 50,000 distinct CDR3 sequences listed, about a third were seen once. Sequencing used naive CD8+ T cells from blood, with Jurkat cell RNA spiked in. As for subset: FACS-sorted CD8+CD4-CCR7+CD45RA+ naive T cells. The receptors were gathered from a human donor in good health. Some libraries in this study had Jurkat cell RNA spiked in.

A word on this clonotype: An end of the junction does not agree with germline; a read error may underlie this. The rearrangement joins TRBV6-4 to TRBJ2-3; D not certain. This CDR3 has 13 residues. From germline, CDR1 is MRHNA and CDR2 SNTAGT. The CDR3 reads CANSGLDADTQYF. The CDR3, as DNA: TGTGCCAACAGTGGCCTGGATGCAGATACGCAGTATTTT.

Regarding this clonotype: Given a much more abundant clone one base away, this may be a read error. V gene TRBV28 combines with J gene TRBJ2-5; D remains ambiguous. CDR3 length: 12 amino acids. The germline CDR1 and CDR2 sequences are MDHEN and SYDVKM. The CDR3 bases are TGTGCCAGCAGTCCCGAGAAAGAGGCCCAGTACTTC. This gives the protein CASSPEKEAQYF.

The gene calls are TRBV6-2 or TRBV6-3 and TRBJ2-1; TRBD1 matches at 9 bases. The CDR3 is 13 amino acids. The V gene's germline CDR1 is MNHEY and CDR2 SVGEGT. Trimming removed 7 bases from V and 6 bases from J; junction bases left unmatched: 4. The CDR3 nucleotides read TGTGCCAGCAAGGGACAGGGACTCAATGAGCAGTTCTTC. Translation: CASKGQGLNEQFF.

V gene TRBV15 combines with J gene TRBJ2-1; TRBD2 is a possible D gene (5 bases). From germline, CDR1 is LNHNV and CDR2 YYDKDF (reference sequence). This CDR3 has 15 residues. The germline V and J ends were trimmed by 2 bases and 5 bases, with 13 bases remaining between them. The CDR3 DNA reads as TGTGCCACCAGCAGACGTCCGGGATTCGACAATGAGCAGTTCTTC. Its translation is CATSRRPGFDNEQFF.

The chain joins TRBV12-3 or TRBV12-4 to TRBJ1-5; D may be TRBD1 (6 bases). This CDR3 has 13 residues. V lost 3 bases, J lost 7 bases, and 10 bases lay in between. For the CDR3, the DNA is TGTGCCAGCAGTTTCTCCAGGGGACAGCCCCAGCATTTT. Protein sequence: CASSFSRGQPQHF.

In its sample, this clonotype was seen many times. The rearrangement joins TRBV28 to TRBJ2-7, with unresolved D. This CDR3 is built from 15 residues. The germline gives CDR1 MDHEN, CDR2 SYDVKM. V was trimmed by 3 bases and J by 0 bases, leaving 12 bases between them. The CDR3 coding sequence is TGTGCCAGCAGTTTGCCCGGGCCTCCCTCCTACGAGCAGTACTTC. This codes for CASSLPGPPSYEQYF.

With respect to this clonotype: It may be a read error: a sequence one base away is much more abundant. The gene calls are TRBV20-1 and TRBJ2-7, with 10 bases aligning to TRBD2. Germline V gene sequence: CDR1 DFQATT, CDR2 SNEGSKA (reference sequence). The CDR3 consists of 17 residues. Written as DNA, the CDR3 is TGCAGTGCTAGCTCACTTGTCCTAGCGGGAGATGTGTACGGGCAGTACTTC. Translating gives CSASSLVLAGDVYGQYF.

In its sample, this clonotype was seen a few times. V and J are TRBV2 and TRBJ2-3; 14 bases align to TRBD2. This CDR3 spans 17 amino acids. Looked up from germline, CDR1 is SNHLY and CDR2 is FYNNEI. The V and J ends lost 5 bases and 3 bases, in that order; junction bases with no gene match: 7. The CDR3 region is CASSPGLAGGRTDTQYF. The CDR3 DNA follows: TGTGCCAGCAGTCCAGGACTAGCGGGAGGTAGGACAGATACGCAGTATTTT.

The CDR3 here is CSANPNNEQFF. The CDR3 DNA sequence: TGCAGTGCAAATCCAAACAATGAGCAGTTCTTC. The rearrangement uses TRBV20-1 and TRBJ2-1; D is unclear. Trimming took off 6 bases at V and 5 bases at J, with 8 bases between the two ends. Germline values: CDR1 DFQATT, CDR2 SNEGSKA (reference sequence). The CDR3 contains 11 residues.

In its sample, this clonotype was seen a few times. The chain carries TRBV20-1 and TRBJ1-5; D unclear. This CDR3 has 14 amino acids. Between the trimmed V and J ends, which lost 5 bases and 5 bases, there was a span of 16 bases. Germline CDR1 is DFQATT and CDR2 is SNEGSKA (reference sequence). CDR3 sequence reads: CSAPRAPGDQPQHF. The CDR3, as DNA: TGCAGTGCTCCAAGGGCCCCGGGCGATCAGCCCCAGCATTTT.

The chain carries TRBV28 and TRBJ2-1; TRBD2 aligns across 7 bases. V was clipped by 3 bases and J by 7 bases; unmatched bases: 6. The CDR3 is 14 amino acids. The germline V gene encodes CDR1 MDHEN and CDR2 SYDVKM. The CDR3 region has the DNA TGTGCCAGCAGTTTCGCGGGAGCGTGGAATGAGCAGTTCTTC. It yields the protein CASSFAGAWNEQFF.

This clonotype was counted at least ten times. DNA for the CDR3: TGTGCCAGCAGCCAAGATAGCACAGATACGCAGTATTTT. Its protein is CASSQDSTDTQYF. The chain has TRBV4-2 and TRBJ2-3, with D hard to call. V shed 0 bases and J shed 0 bases, with 1 base lying between them. The CDR3 runs 13 residues. Germline CDR1 and CDR2: LGHNA and YNFKEQ.

This clonotype came up many times. CDR3 in amino acids: CASSQEGFLETQYF. The CDR3 DNA reads as TGCGCCAGCAGCCAAGAAGGGTTTCTGGAGACCCAGTACTTC. V gene TRBV4-3 combines with J gene TRBJ2-5; D not certain. This CDR3 has 14 residues. V was shortened by 0 bases and J by 5 bases, with 10 bases between the two germline ends. Germline-derived CDR1 and CDR2 are LGHNA and YSLEER.

The rearrangement uses TRBV20-1 and TRBJ2-1; the D gene is possibly TRBD1 (6 bases). This CDR3 is built from 14 residues. V lost 5 bases to trimming and J lost 7 bases, with 18 bases between them. From germline, CDR1 is DFQATT and CDR2 SNEGSKA (reference sequence). Here the CDR3 DNA reads TGCAGTGCTCTTCCGCTCAAACAGGGTAATGAGCAGTTCTTC. Translating it yields CSALPLKQGNEQFF.

As to this clonotype: Germline and junction disagree at one end, which may indicate a read error. This chain joins TRBV12-3 or TRBV12-4 and TRBJ2-7; 11 nucleotides line up with TRBD1. The length of the CDR3 is 14 residues. The CDR3 sequence is CACSPGGQGVEQYF. The CDR3 DNA is TGTGCCTGCAGTCCTGGGGGACAGGGGGTCGAGCAGTACTTC.

Comments on this clonotype: With a much larger clone just one base away, this may be a read error. The CDR3 reads CASSLWTDTQCF. In DNA form, the CDR3 reads TGTGCCAGCAGCTTATGGACAGATACGCAGTGTTTT. This chain links TRBV7-8 with TRBJ2-3; D might be TRBD1 (6 bases). The CDR3 length is 12 residues. CDR1 SGHVS and CDR2 FQNEAQ come from the germline V gene.

This clonotype was detected many times. This rearrangement joins TRBV29-1 to TRBJ1-4; 7 nucleotides agree with TRBD1. The V segment lost 2 bases and the J segment 0 bases; nucleotides outside the gene matches: 12. Germline values: CDR1 SQVTM, CDR2 ANQGSEA. The CDR3 covers 18 residues. In nucleotides, the CDR3 is TGCAGCGTTGAAAAAGGCCGACAGGGTATTTCAACTAATGAAAAACTGTTTTTT. Amino acids: CSVEKGRQGISTNEKLFF.

The chain joins TRBV12-3 or TRBV12-4 to TRBJ2-7, with TRBD1 matching over 7 bases. V lost 8 bases to trimming and J lost 3 bases; unmatched junction nucleotides: 4. The CDR3 loop spans 12 amino acids. The CDR3 nucleotides read TGTGCCAGCGAGGGGACAGACTACGAGCAGTACTTC. It translates to CASEGTDYEQYF.

By frequency in the sample, this clonotype is medium-sized. V usage is TRBV7-2 and J usage is TRBJ2-7, with D possibly being TRBD2 (6 bases). In germline, CDR1 is SGHTA, CDR2 FQGNSA. The V end was cut by 5 bases, the J end by 7 bases, with 15 bases between. The CDR3 has 13 residues. CDR3 in amino acids: CASSPVAGREQYF. Here the CDR3 DNA reads TGTGCCAGCAGCCCCGTCGCAGGGAGGGAGCAGTACTTC.

In its sample, this clonotype was seen a few times. The chain uses TRBV6-5 and TRBJ2-3; tentatively, D is TRBD2 (6 bases). V was trimmed by 7 bases and J by 0 bases, leaving 17 bases between them. Germline CDR1 and CDR2: MNHEY and SVGAGI. The CDR3 runs to 16 residues. The CDR3 sequence is CASTPGAGASTDTQYF. The CDR3 bases are TGTGCCAGCACTCCTGGAGCGGGCGCTAGCACAGATACGCAGTATTTT.

This clonotype was seen repeatedly, ten times or more. The chain links TRBV5-4 to TRBJ1-5; D gene uncertain. Germline CDR1 SGHNT, CDR2 YYREEE (reference sequence). This CDR3 has 11 residues. Deletions cut 0 bases from V and 5 bases from J, with 0 bases between. This CDR3 reads CASSLDQPQHF. In DNA form, the CDR3 reads TGTGCCAGCAGCTTGGATCAGCCCCAGCATTTT.

Only a few counts were recorded for this clonotype. The chain couples TRBV4-3 to TRBJ2-3; possibly TRBD1 or TRBD2 for D (5 bases each). The CDR3 spans 14 residues. Germline lookup yields CDR1 LGHNA and CDR2 YSLEER. The germline V and J ends were trimmed by 1 base and 2 bases, with 7 bases remaining between them. DNA for the CDR3: TGCGCCAGCAGCCAAGCGGGGCCCACAGATACGCAGTATTTT. Amino acid sequence: CASSQAGPTDTQYF.

Of note for this clonotype: A read error may explain this, as a much larger clone is one base away. The CDR3 nucleotides are TGTGCCAGCAGTTTCATCGCGGGCACCGAGAAAGAGACCCAGTACTTC. Translation gives CASSFIAGTEKETQYF. The chain combines TRBV12-3 or TRBV12-4 with TRBJ2-5, with D perhaps matching TRBD2 (5 bases). Trimming took 3 bases from V and 3 from J, leaving 17 bases between them. The CDR3 has 16 residues.